This TCR beta chain is from a study of blood T cell repertoires in COVID-19. Across the whole study: Material from acute and convalescent COVID-19 was sourced from the United States, Italy and Spain. The analysed material was cDNA or gDNA that came from T cells, B-cell-depleted T cells, or PBMCs.

Original analysis: Reference gene primer amplification yielded estimated nucleated cell counts. Sequencing used immunoSEQ multiplex PCR; TCRdb keeps in-frame clones, though not all of them. V and J calls and clone size are those listed in that table; D and trimming were worked out from the DNA. The sample records fewer than 400,000 clones, about nine tenths being singletons. CDR1 is SGDLS, CDR2 YYNGEE, per germline. CDR3 length: 15 residues. The V and J ends lost 4 bases and 5 bases respectively, with 18 bases between them. The gene calls are TRBV9 and TRBJ2-5; possible D gene TRBD2, 6 bases. Input material: PBMCs or T cells enriched from blood (not recorded which). This sequence was found in a man between 60 and 75 years old who had recovered from COVID-19. The CDR3 loop is CASSTRGWAAETQYF. The CDR3 nucleotides read TGTGCCAGCAGCACACGGGGGTGGGCGGCGGAGACCCAGTACTTC.